The present TCR beta chain was sequenced within a study of early T cells in non-severe SARS-CoV-2 infection. Whole-study context: Sequencing targeted bulk RNA from unsorted whole blood, leaving chains unpaired.

Attachment of unique molecular identifiers was made to individual cDNA molecules. TCRdb re-analysed the 5' RACE reads in MiXCR, keeping a single row per CDR3 protein. The data show some 28,000 distinct CDR3 sequences, about 10% seen once. The study, taken as a whole, reports: VDJdb matching skewed toward anti-spike CD8 responses, missing private and CD4 specificities.

The CDR3 covers 14 residues. Germline lookup yields CDR1 SGHTA and CDR2 FQGTGA. V dropped 4 bases and J dropped 6; count of bases not matched to a gene: 7. Comment on this clonotype: The antigen remains unidentified.

This clonotype was obtained from an adult who was a healthcare worker with PCR-confirmed SARS-CoV-2 infection or an uninfected control (not recorded which). This chain uses TRBV7-3 with TRBJ2-7; TRBD2 matches 9 bases. The material sequenced was whole blood. CDR3 region: CASSSLAGIGEQYF. CDR3 sequence (DNA): TGTGCCAGCAGCTCTCTAGCGGGGATTGGCGAGCAGTACTTC.